A single sample is the source of the 12 T cell receptor beta chains below, sequenced in a study of post-analysis software for immune sequencing data. The study, taken as a whole, reports: About five TRBV segments occurring more often in patients than controls included TRBV5-6, TRBV5-1 and TRBV20-1.

These receptors' targets are unknown. Unique molecular identifiers featured in each of the TCR beta cDNA libraries. TCRdb called the PCR reads again in MiXCR, with one record for every CDR3 protein. The data hold about 620,000 distinct CDR3 sequences, with about 40% observed a single time. Sequencing was carried out using blood. The source is a girl aged 5 to 17 with multiple sclerosis.

The chain carries TRBV10-3 and TRBJ2-1, with 10 bases identical to TRBD1. There are 19 residues in the CDR3. Trimming at V came to 10 bases and at J to 0 bases, leaving 18 bases not matched to a gene. Per the germline V gene, CDR1 is ENHRY and CDR2 is SYGVKD. CDR3 sequence (DNA): TGTGCCACCACAGGCGGGACAGGGGATTCGAGTAGCTCCTACAATGAGCAGTTCTTC. It specifies CATTGGTGDSSSSYNEQFF.

This clonotype occurred a few times. This chain joins TRBV10-3 and TRBJ2-5; TRBD1 agrees at 8 bases. With 2 bases clipped from V and 4 bases from J, the junction kept 6 bases outside the gene matches. The CDR3 totals 15 residues. CDR1 is ENHRY and CDR2 is SYGVKD in the germline V gene. The CDR3 DNA follows: TGTGCCATCAGTGAGCAGGGGGCGCTTCCAGAGACCCAGTACTTC. Translation: CAISEQGALPETQYF.

V gene TRBV12-3 or TRBV12-4 combines with J gene TRBJ2-5; the D gene is possibly TRBD2 (6 bases). This CDR3 has 17 residues. V lost 3 bases to trimming and J lost 2 bases, with 19 bases between them. The CDR3 coding sequence is TGTGCCAGCAGTTTCAGAGGTAGCGGCGTCCCACAAGAGACCCAGTACTTC. Translated, it gives CASSFRGSGVPQETQYF.

V and J are TRBV20-1 and TRBJ1-1; D remains unclear. V dropped 1 base and J dropped 3 bases, with 15 bases sitting between them. CDR3 size: 15 residues. Germline V lookup: CDR1 DFQATT, CDR2 SNEGSKA (reference sequence). As DNA, the CDR3 is TGCAGTGCTAGAGTCGGAGGCAGGTCGGACACTGAAGCTTTCTTT. Its translation is CSARVGGRSDTEAFF.

This clonotype turned up a few times. The chain links TRBV10-3 to TRBJ2-3; 12 positions agree with TRBD2. This CDR3 contains 15 residues. Germline trimming cut 7 bases from V and 5 bases from J; bases unmatched to any gene: 7. Looked up from germline, CDR1 is ENHRY and CDR2 is SYGVKD. The CDR3: CAITKTSGGGDTQYF. DNA for the CDR3: TGTGCCATCACCAAGACTAGCGGGGGCGGAGATACGCAGTATTTT.

This clonotype was seen a few times. The chain carries TRBV7-2 and TRBJ1-2; a weak D match, TRBD1 (6 bases). Germline loops: CDR1 SGHTA, CDR2 FQGNSA. The CDR3 is 15 residues long. Trimming left V 5 bases short and J 0 bases short, with 13 bases between. CDR3 DNA: TGTGCCAGCAGCCTCCGGACAGCTACTAACTATGGCTACACCTTC. It is translated as CASSLRTATNYGYTF. The entire variable domain, with the rest obtained from reference TRBV7-2 and TRBJ1-2, is as follows: GAGVSQSPSNKVTEKGKDVELRCDPISGHTALYWYRQSLGQGLEFLIYFQGNSAPDKSGLPSDRFSAERTGGSVSTLTIQRTQQEDSAVYLCASSLRTATNYGYTFGSGTRLTVV.

In its sample, this clonotype was seen a few times. The V and J genes are TRBV4-1 and TRBJ1-2, with a tentative D call TRBD1 (5 bases). This CDR3 is 15 amino acids long. CDR1 is MGHRA, CDR2 YSYEKL, per germline. V shed 1 base and J shed 4 bases, with 13 bases lying between them. The CDR3 reads CASSQVAGRFYGYTF. CDR3 coding DNA: TGCGCCAGCAGCCAAGTAGCAGGGCGGTTCTATGGCTACACCTTC.

The rearrangement joins TRBV4-1 to TRBJ2-5; either TRBD1 or TRBD2 may supply D (6 bases each). Looked up from germline, CDR1 is MGHRA and CDR2 is YSYEKL. The length of the CDR3 is 14 residues. V shed 4 bases and J shed 3 bases, with 12 bases lying between them. CDR3 bases: TGCGCCAGCAGCCGAGGTAGGGGGGAAGAGACCCAGTACTTC. This gives the protein CASSRGRGEETQYF.

This clonotype has just one count. The chain employs TRBV5-1 and TRBJ2-3; TRBD1 is a possible D gene (5 bases). Trimming took 0 bases from V and 4 from J, leaving 15 bases between them. This CDR3 is 16 amino acids long. Germline V CDR1 and CDR2: SGHRS, YFSETQ. CDR3 sequence: CASSLAVGPRADTQYF. The CDR3, as DNA: TGCGCCAGCAGCTTGGCCGTGGGGCCCCGGGCAGATACGCAGTATTTT.

The CDR3: CASNPRLGDQYF. DNA of the CDR3: TGTGCCAGCAACCCAAGGCTTGGGGACCAGTACTTC. The V call is TRBV7-2, the J call TRBJ2-5, with D unclear. Germline V CDR1 and CDR2: SGHTA, FQGNSA. The CDR3 has 12 amino acids. Trimming stripped 7 bases from V and 10 bases from J, with 16 bases between.

In this sample, this clonotype turned up a few times. The J gene is TRBJ2-3, the V gene TRBV6-5, with D possibly being TRBD1 or TRBD2 (5 bases each). Germline CDR1 and CDR2: MNHEY and SVGAGI. CDR3 length equals 15 residues. The ends were cut back, 3 bases at V and 2 bases at J, with 12 bases in the middle. The CDR3 DNA sequence: TGTGCCAGCAGTTATCGGGGCGGGTCCACAGATACGCAGTATTTT. It encodes CASSYRGGSTDTQYF.

This chain joins TRBV20-1 and TRBJ2-3; 11 nucleotides agree with TRBD2. After removal of 1 base from V and 5 bases from J, the junction contained 8 bases not matched to a gene. The CDR3 spans 16 residues. The germline gives CDR1 DFQATT, CDR2 SNEGSKA (reference sequence). The CDR3: CSARVTTSGRGDTQYF. The CDR3 coding sequence is TGCAGTGCTAGAGTGACTACTAGCGGGAGAGGAGATACGCAGTATTTT.